This TCR beta chain was obtained from a study of shared clonotypes between healthy human individuals. V was shortened by 5 bases and J by 4 bases, with 17 bases between the two germline ends. Germline lookup yields CDR1 MDHEN and CDR2 SYDVKM. The CDR3 totals 15 residues. The table came from immunoSEQ multiplex PCR; TCRdb's copy has only in-frame clones and leaves some out. The sample holds more than 400,000 clones, roughly 80% seen once. The V gene is TRBV28, the J gene TRBJ1-2; D possibly corresponds to TRBD1 (5 bases). The receptor was derived from a woman aged 40 to 55 in good health. Some clones in this sample may be carry-over from other donors' samples. The specimen sequenced was PBMCs. The CDR3 coding sequence is TGTGCCAGCAGTACCCTAGCCGGGACGTTCTATGGCTACACCTTC. As protein: CASSTLAGTFYGYTF.